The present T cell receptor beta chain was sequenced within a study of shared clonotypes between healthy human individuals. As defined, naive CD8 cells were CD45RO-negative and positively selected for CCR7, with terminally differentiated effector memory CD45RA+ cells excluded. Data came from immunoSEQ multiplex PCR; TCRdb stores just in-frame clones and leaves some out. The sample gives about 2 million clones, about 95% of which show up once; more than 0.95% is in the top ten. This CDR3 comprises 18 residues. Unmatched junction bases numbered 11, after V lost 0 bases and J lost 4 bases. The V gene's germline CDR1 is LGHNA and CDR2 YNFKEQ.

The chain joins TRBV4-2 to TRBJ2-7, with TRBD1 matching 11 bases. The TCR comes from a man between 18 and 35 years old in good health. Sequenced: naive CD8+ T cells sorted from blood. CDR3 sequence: CASSQDGQGAILIYEQYF. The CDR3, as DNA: TGTGCCAGCAGCCAAGATGGACAGGGGGCAATTTTAATATACGAGCAGTACTTC.